The source of this T cell receptor (beta chain) is a study of T-cell reconstitution after alpha-beta-depleted transplantation in children. Unique molecular identifiers were used to barcode this TCRbeta library. TCRdb ran MiXCR on the PCR reads and lists one entry per CDR3 protein. The table has some 100,000 distinct CDR3 sequences, less than 25% seen once. V lost 3 bases and J lost 9; bases outside the gene matches: 12. CDR3 length: 17 residues. Germline V lookup: CDR1 WNHNN, CDR2 SYGVQD (reference sequence). A few counts support this clonotype. No antigen is known for it. Study-wide results and limits: Elevated TCRbeta diversity at day 60 was traced, in some patients, to surviving recipient T cells and thymic progenitors. Approximately two months post-transplant, alpha-beta T cells reportedly originated from several hundred expanded graft clones.

The gene calls are TRBV10-1 and TRBJ2-1; TRBD2 agrees at 12 bases. This TCR derives from a boy between 2 and 15 years old with acute lymphoblastic leukemia, due to receive a stem cell transplant. The sequencing here drew on PBMCs, taken before TCRalphabeta/CD19-depleted stem cell transplant. CDR3 in DNA: TGCGCCAGCAGTGACCAAAGGGCTAGCGGGAGGGAGCGTGAGCAGTTCTTC. It translates to CASSDQRASGREREQFF.